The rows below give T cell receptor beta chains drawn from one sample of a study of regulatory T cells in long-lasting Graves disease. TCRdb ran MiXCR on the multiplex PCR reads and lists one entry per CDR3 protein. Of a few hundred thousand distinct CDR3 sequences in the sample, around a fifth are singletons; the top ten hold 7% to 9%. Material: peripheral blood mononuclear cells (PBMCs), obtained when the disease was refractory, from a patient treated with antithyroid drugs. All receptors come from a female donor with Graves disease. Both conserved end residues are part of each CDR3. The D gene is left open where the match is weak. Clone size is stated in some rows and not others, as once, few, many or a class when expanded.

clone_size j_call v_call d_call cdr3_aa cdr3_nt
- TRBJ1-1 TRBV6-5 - CASSYVGGGRALNTEAFF TGTGCCAGCAGTTACGTGGGGGGGGGGCGAGCTCTGAACACTGAAGCTTTCTTT
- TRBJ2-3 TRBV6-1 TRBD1 CASNDRGGFKFPTDTQYF TGTGCCAGCAACGACAGGGGTGGCTTTAAGTTCCCCACAGATACGCAGTATTTT
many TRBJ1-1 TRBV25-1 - CASTDSAGWITEAFF TGTGCCAGCACGGATTCGGCAGGGTGGATCACTGAAGCTTTCTTT
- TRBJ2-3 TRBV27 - CASSLSTGYADTQYF TGTGCCAGCAGTTTATCGACGGGGTACGCAGATACGCAGTATTTT
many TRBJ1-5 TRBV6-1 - CASRSGNQPQHF TGTGCCAGCAGGAGTGGCAATCAGCCCCAGCATTTT
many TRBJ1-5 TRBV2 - CASSEKHSNQPQHF TGTGCCAGCAGTGAGAAACATAGCAATCAGCCCCAGCATTTT
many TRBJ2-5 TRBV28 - CASSGPGSETQYF TGTGCCAGCAGTGGCCCAGGCAGTGAGACCCAGTACTTC
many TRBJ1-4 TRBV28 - CASTRNEKLFF TGTGCCAGCACCCGAAATGAAAAACTGTTTTTT
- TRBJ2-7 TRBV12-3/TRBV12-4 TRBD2 CASSPGTSGRYEQYF TGTGCCAGCAGTCCCGGGACTAGCGGGAGGTACGAGCAGTACTTC
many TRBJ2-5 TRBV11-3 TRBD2 CASSTRTSGRYQETQYF TGTGCCAGCAGCACCCGGACTAGCGGGCGGTACCAAGAGACCCAGTACTTC
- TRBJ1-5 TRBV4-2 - CASSQDNRGNQPQHF TGTGCCAGCAGCCAAGACAACAGAGGCAATCAGCCCCAGCATTTT
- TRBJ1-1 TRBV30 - CAWSVGPGTEAFF TGTGCCTGGAGTGTGGGCCCCGGCACTGAAGCTTTCTTT
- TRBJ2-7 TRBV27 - CASSSGGGPEQYF TGTGCCAGCAGTTCTGGGGGGGGGCCCGAGCAGTACTTC
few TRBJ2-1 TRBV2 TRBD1 CASSLSPGQGVRNEQFF TGTGCCAGCAGTTTAAGCCCCGGACAGGGGGTGCGCAATGAGCAGTTCTTC
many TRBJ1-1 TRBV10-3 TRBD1 CAISERAGGLMNTEAFF TGTGCCATCAGTGAGAGGGCAGGGGGCCTCATGAACACTGAAGCTTTCTTT
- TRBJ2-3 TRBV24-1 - CATSDGGSPTDTQYF TGTGCCACCAGTGATGGCGGGTCCCCCACAGATACGCAGTATTTT
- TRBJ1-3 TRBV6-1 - CASSEALRVSGNTIYF TGTGCCAGCAGTGAAGCGCTTCGTGTGTCTGGAAACACCATATATTTT
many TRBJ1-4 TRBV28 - CASSSILRGGGQPF TGTGCCAGCAGTTCTATCCTTAGGGGGGGCGGACAACCTTTT
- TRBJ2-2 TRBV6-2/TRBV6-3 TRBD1 CASSLNRGPGELFF TGTGCCAGCAGTTTGAACAGGGGGCCCGGGGAGCTGTTTTTT
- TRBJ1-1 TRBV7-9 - CASSLGEEEKAFF TGTGCCAGCAGCTTAGGGGAGGAAGAGAAAGCTTTCTTT
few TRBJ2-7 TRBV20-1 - CSASEGVGYEQYF TGCAGTGCTAGTGAGGGGGTCGGGTACGAGCAGTACTTC
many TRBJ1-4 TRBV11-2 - CASSIGQRNEKLFF TGTGCCAGCAGCATCGGACAGCGTAATGAAAAACTGTTTTTT
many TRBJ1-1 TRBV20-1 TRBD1 CSGQGNTEAFF TGCAGTGGACAGGGGAACACTGAAGCTTTCTTT
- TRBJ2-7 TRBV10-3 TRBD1 CAISLGTGSYEQYF TGTGCCATCAGTCTAGGGACAGGATCCTACGAGCAGTACTTC
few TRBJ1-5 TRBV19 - CASSISGSNQPQHF TGTGCCAGTAGTATCTCGGGAAGCAATCAGCCCCAGCATTTT
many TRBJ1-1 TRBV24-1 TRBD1 CATSDPRTGSTEAFF TGTGCCACCAGTGATCCTCGGACAGGGAGCACTGAAGCTTTCTTT